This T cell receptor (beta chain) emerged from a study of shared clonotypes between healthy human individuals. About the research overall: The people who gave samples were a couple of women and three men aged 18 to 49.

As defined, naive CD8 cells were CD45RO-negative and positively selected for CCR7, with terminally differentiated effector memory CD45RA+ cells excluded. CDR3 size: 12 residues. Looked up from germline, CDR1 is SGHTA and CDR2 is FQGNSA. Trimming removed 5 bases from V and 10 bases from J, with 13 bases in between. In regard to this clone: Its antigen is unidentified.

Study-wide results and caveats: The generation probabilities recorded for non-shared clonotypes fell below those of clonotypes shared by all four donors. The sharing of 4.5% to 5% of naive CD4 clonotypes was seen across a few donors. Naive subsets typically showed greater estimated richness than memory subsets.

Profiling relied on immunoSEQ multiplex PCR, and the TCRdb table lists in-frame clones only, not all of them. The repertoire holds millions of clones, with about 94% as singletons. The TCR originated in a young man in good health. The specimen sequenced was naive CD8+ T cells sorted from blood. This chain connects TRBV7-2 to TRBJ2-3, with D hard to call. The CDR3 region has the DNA TGTGCCAGCAGCCCCTTCGGAAGCGCGCAGTATTTT. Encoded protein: CASSPFGSAQYF.